Described below is a single T cell receptor (beta chain) sequence and its context. This entry belongs to a study of blood T cell repertoires in COVID-19. About the study: Acute and convalescent COVID-19 specimens originated in the United States, Italy and Spain.

In germline, CDR1 is SGHRS, CDR2 YFSETQ. Deletions cut 5 bases from V and 3 bases from J, with 14 bases between. This CDR3 region has 15 residues. Sequencing was performed with immunoSEQ multiplex PCR; in TCRdb, only in-frame clones are kept and a portion is missing. The sample lists some 320,000 clones, roughly 90% occurring once. Enrolled through a virtual design, the participants were between about 18 and 100 years of age and came from 24 US areas. Which cohort a participant joined came from the clinical history participants gave. Sequences were obtained from PBMCs or T cells enriched from blood (not recorded which). The receptor was isolated from a woman in her forties or fifties who had been exposed to COVID-19. V is TRBV5-1 and J is TRBJ1-4; D remains ambiguous. The CDR3 nucleotides are TGCGCCAGCAGGCGGGAGATTTCACCTAATGAAAAACTGTTTTTT. This sequence encodes CASRREISPNEKLFF.